What follows describes a single T cell receptor beta chain. The data derive from a study of cytomegalovirus exposure and HLA in healthy donors. Both 60 Vbeta primers and 13 Jbeta primers went into the PCR. The method was immunoSEQ multiplex PCR; TCRdb's version includes in-frame clones alone and lacks a portion of them. The sample includes some 180,000 clones, about 70% seen only once; the top ten take approximately 1.8%. Germline CDR1 and CDR2: LNHDA and SQIVND (reference sequence). CDR3 length: 15 amino acids. V shed 7 bases and J 2 bases; nucleotides not matched to a gene: 10. The sequence was collected from a woman aged 25 to 39 in good health and CMV-seronegative. The genes are TRBV19 and TRBJ1-2; the match to TRBD1 covers 7 bases. The sequencing input was PBMCs. The CDR3 DNA sequence: TGTGCCAGTACCCTACCAACGACAGGGAACTATGGCTACACCTTC. Translating it yields CASTLPTTGNYGYTF.